A selection of T cell receptor beta chains follows, all from one sample in a study of blood T cell repertoires in COVID-19. Profiled with immunoSEQ multiplex PCR; TCRdb holds only in-frame clones, not every one. Here the sample spans 150,000 to 180,000 clones, around 79% being singletons. Material for sequencing was peripheral blood. The source is a man older than 75 with acute or convalescent COVID-19. Each CDR3 is given with its conserved first and last residue. The order of the fields is CDR3 length, V gene, CDR3 protein.

16,TRBV9,CASSVAAGGPPDTQYF
17,TRBV13,CASSLPPAGGRYNEQFF
15,TRBV7-7,CASSLGLAGVETQYF
15,TRBV3-1/TRBV3-2,CASSLLRGGLETQYF
16,TRBV10-3,CAISEQTTGMGTEAFF
13,TRBV7-2,CASSTGPTDTQYF
15,TRBV30,CAWSALGQTNEKLFF
17,TRBV10-1,CASSEIGGQEYNQPQHF
15,TRBV5-5,CASSFGQGRGETQYF
12,TRBV7-2,CASSLYSHGYTF
15,TRBV30,CAWSMRGSSSYEQYF
14,TRBV14,CASSPRTGLSIQYF
15,TRBV5-1,CASSYRDYRQETQYF
14,TRBV9,CASSVRTGSGELFF
14,TRBV5-4,CASSLVERAETQYF
15,TRBV19,CASSTGRSGDTEAFF
16,TRBV2,CASSPPGGGASGELFF
15,TRBV5-1,CASSLAGVSNQPQHF
15,TRBV7-2,CASSSQRARGSPLHF
13,TRBV9,CASSVTGQGEAFF
16,TRBV14,CASSQNPRGTIETQYF
15,TRBV27,CASSPRGQGTDTQYF
15,TRBV19,CASSPIGGTGNEQYF
13,TRBV29-1,CSVATGSGSGYTF
15,TRBV20-1,CSATDRGKGTDTQYF
15,TRBV6-5,CASSYSITANYGYTF
13,TRBV2,CASQTGNTGELFF
13,TRBV18,CASSPGTQETQYF
16,TRBV19,CASNRAGLGVDQPQHF
12,TRBV29-1,CSAFQGRYGYTF
17,TRBV5-5,CASSLGGSPPRGYGYTF
18,TRBV12-5,CASGLGLAGGTNTGELFF
16,TRBV5-6,CASSLAGGATNEKLFF
15,TRBV6-5,CASSYSTQGDTEAFF
15,TRBV18,CASSPGPNGVETQYF
16,TRBV6-2/TRBV6-3,CASTPNVGVGPDTQYF
13,TRBV11-2,CASSARQGDGYTF
15,TRBV5-8,CASSPEGRGRETQYF
14,TRBV5-6,CASSLEASNYGYTF
15,TRBV5-1,CASSLDVLVTDTQYF
15,TRBV3-1/TRBV3-2,CASSQERGGRSTQYF
14,TRBV14,CASSHARSNTEAFF